A single sample gave rise to the 11 T cell receptor beta chains below, sequenced in a study of identifying expanded T cells in peripheral blood. TCRdb's table, derived via immunoSEQ multiplex PCR, lists solely in-frame clones and lacks some. In the table there are approximately 120,000 clones, roughly 80% of which are singletons. Sequenced: blood. The receptors here all came from a person between 18 and 75 years old in good health.

This chain links TRBV18 with TRBJ1-6; 7 bases are shared with TRBD1. J was trimmed by 0 bases and V by 5 bases; bases with no gene match: 7. CDR3 length: 17 amino acids. CDR1 KGHSH and CDR2 LQKENI come from the germline V gene. CDR3 protein: CASSAGTASSYNSPLHF. The CDR3 DNA follows: TGTGCCAGCTCAGCCGGGACAGCTAGCTCCTATAATTCACCCCTCCACTTT.

The chain recombines TRBV5-5 with TRBJ1-6, with unresolved D. V lost 0 bases to trimming and J lost 6 bases, with 7 bases between them. From germline, CDR1 is SGHKS and CDR2 YYEKEE (reference sequence). The CDR3 is 14 residues long. The CDR3 DNA reads as TGTGCCAGCAGCTTGGGGCCGACTAATTCACCCCTCCACTTT. Translation gives CASSLGPTNSPLHF.

This chain uses TRBV6-5 with TRBJ1-2; the match to TRBD1 covers 8 bases. Germline trimming cut 0 bases from V and 4 bases from J; bases unmatched to any gene: 4. Germline lookup yields CDR1 MNHEY and CDR2 SVGAGI. The CDR3 totals 15 residues. The CDR3 reads CASSYSGTGFYGYTF. The CDR3 bases are TGTGCCAGCAGTTACTCAGGGACAGGCTTCTATGGCTACACCTTC.

The chain links TRBV21-1 to TRBJ2-2. TRBV21-1 is recorded as a pseudogene. The CDR3 extends over 14 amino acids. Written as DNA, the CDR3 is TGTGCCAGCAGCAAGTCAAGAAACACCGGGGAGCTGTTTTTT. As protein: CASSKSRNTGELFF.

This chain uses TRBV6-5 with TRBJ2-3; 14 bases fit TRBD2. The V gene's germline CDR1 is MNHEY and CDR2 SVGAGI. Trimming at V came to 2 bases and at J to 5 bases, leaving 3 bases not matched to a gene. The CDR3 spans 16 residues. CDR3 DNA sequence: TGTGCCAGCAGTTACACCGGGACTAGCGGGGGAGATACGCAGTATTTT. It specifies CASSYTGTSGGDTQYF.

This chain links TRBV2 with TRBJ1-1; weak D call: TRBD1 (5 bases). Germline CDR1 and CDR2: SNHLY and FYNNEI. Trimming pared 6 bases from V and 0 bases from J, leaving 14 bases between. CDR3 size: 15 residues. CDR3: CASRHNPGLNTEAFF. The CDR3 DNA follows: TGTGCCAGCAGGCATAACCCAGGGTTGAACACTGAAGCTTTCTTT.

About this clone: This same CDR3 is encoded by further DNA sequences in the sample. This chain connects TRBV5-1 to TRBJ1-1; D remains ambiguous. There are 13 residues in the CDR3. Germline CDR1 and CDR2: SGHRS and YFSETQ. Trimming left V 0 bases short and J 1 base short, with 4 bases between. The CDR3 is CASSLAANTEAFF. The DNA for the CDR3 is TGCGCCAGCAGCTTGGCCGCGAACACTGAAGCTTTCTTT.

This chain uses TRBV6-6 with TRBJ1-6; D is uncertain. The CDR3 is made up of 13 amino acids. Germline loops: CDR1 MNHNY, CDR2 SVGAGI (reference sequence). Between the trimmed V and J ends, which lost 0 bases and 16 bases, there was a span of 13 bases. CDR3 residues: CASSYSGPQGLHF. The CDR3 DNA reads as TGTGCCAGCAGTTACTCCGGACCTCAAGGACTCCACTTT.

This chain uses TRBV5-6 with TRBJ1-2; D is ambiguous. Between the trimmed V and J ends, which lost 2 bases and 7 bases, there was a span of 15 bases. Germline assignment: CDR1 SGHDT and CDR2 YYEEEE. The CDR3 loop spans 14 amino acids. The chain's CDR3 is CASSFVSQEGGYTF. DNA of the CDR3: TGTGCCAGCAGCTTCGTTTCCCAGGAAGGTGGCTACACCTTC.

The chain is built from TRBV5-6 and TRBJ1-5; D gene uncertain. CDR3 length equals 14 residues. From germline, CDR1 is SGHDT and CDR2 YYEEEE. Trimming removed 1 base at V and 4 bases at J, with 9 bases between. The CDR3 spells CASSLFSRNQPQHF. The CDR3 region has the DNA TGTGCCAGCAGCTTGTTCAGTCGAAATCAGCCCCAGCATTTT.

With regard to this clone: In the same sample, other DNA sequences code for this CDR3. The gene calls are TRBV9 and TRBJ1-2; TRBD1 might be the D (5 bases). Germline CDR1 is SGDLS and CDR2 is YYNGEE. The V and J ends lost 0 bases and 0 bases respectively, with 9 bases between them. The CDR3 runs to 15 residues. The CDR3, as DNA: TGTGCCAGCAGCGTAGGGGGCACCGCTAACTATGGCTACACCTTC. The encoded protein is CASSVGGTANYGYTF.